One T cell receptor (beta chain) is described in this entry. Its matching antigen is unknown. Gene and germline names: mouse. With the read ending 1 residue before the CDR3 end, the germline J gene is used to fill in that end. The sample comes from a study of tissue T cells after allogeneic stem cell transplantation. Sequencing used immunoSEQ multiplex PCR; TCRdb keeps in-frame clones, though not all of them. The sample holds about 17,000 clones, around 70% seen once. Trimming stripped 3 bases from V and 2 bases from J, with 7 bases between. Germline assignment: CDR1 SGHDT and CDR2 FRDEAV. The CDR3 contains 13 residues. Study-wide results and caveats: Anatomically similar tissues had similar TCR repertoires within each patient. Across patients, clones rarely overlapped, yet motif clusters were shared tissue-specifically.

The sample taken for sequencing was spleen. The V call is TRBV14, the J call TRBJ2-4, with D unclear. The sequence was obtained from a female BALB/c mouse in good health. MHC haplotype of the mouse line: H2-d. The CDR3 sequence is CASSSQNQNTLYF. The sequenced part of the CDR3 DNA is TGTGCCAGCAGTTCACAGAATCAAAACACCTTGTAC. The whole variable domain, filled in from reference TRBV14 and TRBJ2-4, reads EAGVTQSPRYAVLQEGQAVSFWCDPISGHDTLYWYQQPRDQGPQLLVYFRDEAVIDNSQLPSDRFSAVRPKGTNSTLKIQSAKQGDTATYLCASSSQNQNTLYFGAGTRLSVL.